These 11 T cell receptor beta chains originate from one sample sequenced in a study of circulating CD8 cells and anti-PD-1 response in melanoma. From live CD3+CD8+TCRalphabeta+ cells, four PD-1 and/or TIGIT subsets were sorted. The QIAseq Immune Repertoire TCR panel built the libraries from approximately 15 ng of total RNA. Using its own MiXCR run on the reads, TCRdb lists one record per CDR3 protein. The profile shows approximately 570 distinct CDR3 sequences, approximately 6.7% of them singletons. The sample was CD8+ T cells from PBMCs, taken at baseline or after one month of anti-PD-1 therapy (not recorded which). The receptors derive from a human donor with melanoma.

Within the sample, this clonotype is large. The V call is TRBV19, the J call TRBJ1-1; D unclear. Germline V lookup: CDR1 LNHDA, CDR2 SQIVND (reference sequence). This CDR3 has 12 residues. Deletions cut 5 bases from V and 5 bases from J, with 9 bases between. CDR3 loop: CASSWEGTEAFF. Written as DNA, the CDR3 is TGTGCCAGTAGTTGGGAGGGTACTGAAGCTTTCTTT.

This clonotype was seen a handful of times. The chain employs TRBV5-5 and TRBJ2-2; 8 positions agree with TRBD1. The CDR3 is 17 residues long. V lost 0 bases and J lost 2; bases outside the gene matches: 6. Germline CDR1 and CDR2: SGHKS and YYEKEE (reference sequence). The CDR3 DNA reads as TGTGCCAGCAGCTTGGAACGCGGGACAGGCAACACCGGGGAGCTGTTTTTT. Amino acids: CASSLERGTGNTGELFF.

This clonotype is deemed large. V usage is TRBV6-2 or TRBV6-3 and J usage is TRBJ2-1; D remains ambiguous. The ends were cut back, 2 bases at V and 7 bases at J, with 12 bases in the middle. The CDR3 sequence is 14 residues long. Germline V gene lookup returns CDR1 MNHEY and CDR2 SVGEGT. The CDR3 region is CASSYGSPWNEQFF. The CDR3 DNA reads TGTGCCAGCAGTTACGGCAGTCCTTGGAATGAGCAGTTCTTC.

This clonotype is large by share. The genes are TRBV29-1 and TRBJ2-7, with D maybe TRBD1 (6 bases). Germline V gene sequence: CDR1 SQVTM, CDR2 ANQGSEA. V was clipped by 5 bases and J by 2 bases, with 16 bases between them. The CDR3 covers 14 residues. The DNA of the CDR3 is TGCAGCGTTAGAACAGGGCAAGCTCCCTACGAGCAGTACTTC. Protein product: CSVRTGQAPYEQYF.

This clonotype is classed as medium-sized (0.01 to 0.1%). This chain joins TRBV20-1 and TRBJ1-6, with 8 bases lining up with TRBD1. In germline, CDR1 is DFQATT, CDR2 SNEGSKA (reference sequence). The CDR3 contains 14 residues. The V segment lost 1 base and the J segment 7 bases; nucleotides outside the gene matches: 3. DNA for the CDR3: TGCAGTGCTAGAGGGCAGGGGGCAAATTCACCCCTCCACTTT. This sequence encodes CSARGQGANSPLHF.

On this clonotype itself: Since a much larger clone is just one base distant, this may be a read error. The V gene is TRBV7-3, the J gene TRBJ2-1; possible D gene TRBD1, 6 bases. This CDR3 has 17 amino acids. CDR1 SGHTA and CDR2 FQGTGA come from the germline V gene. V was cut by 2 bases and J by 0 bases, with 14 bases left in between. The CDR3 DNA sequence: TGTGCCAGCAGCTTACTCTCTGGACAGAGCTCCTACAATGAGCAGTTCTTC. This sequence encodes CASSLLSGQSSYNEQFF.

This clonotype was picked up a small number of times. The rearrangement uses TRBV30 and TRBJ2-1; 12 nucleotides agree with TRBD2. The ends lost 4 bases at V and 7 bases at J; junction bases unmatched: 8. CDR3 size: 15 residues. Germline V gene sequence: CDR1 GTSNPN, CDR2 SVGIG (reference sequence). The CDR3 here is CAWNLLAGGANEQFF. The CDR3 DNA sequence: TGTGCCTGGAACTTACTAGCGGGGGGTGCGAATGAGCAGTTCTTC.

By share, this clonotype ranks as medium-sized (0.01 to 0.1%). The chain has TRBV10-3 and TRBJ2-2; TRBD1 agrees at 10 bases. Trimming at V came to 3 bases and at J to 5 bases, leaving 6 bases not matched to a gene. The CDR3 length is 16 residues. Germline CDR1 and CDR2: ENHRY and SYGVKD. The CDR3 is CAISDPGQGSTGELFF. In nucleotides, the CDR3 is TGTGCCATCAGTGACCCGGGACAGGGGAGTACCGGGGAGCTGTTTTTT.

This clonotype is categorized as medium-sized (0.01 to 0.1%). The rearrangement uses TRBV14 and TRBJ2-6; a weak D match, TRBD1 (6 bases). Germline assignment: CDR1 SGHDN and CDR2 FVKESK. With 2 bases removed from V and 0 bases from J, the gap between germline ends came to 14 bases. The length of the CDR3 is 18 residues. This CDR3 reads CASSQRGLQVSGANVLTF. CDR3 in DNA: TGTGCCAGCAGCCAAAGGGGGTTACAAGTCTCTGGGGCCAACGTCCTGACTTTC.

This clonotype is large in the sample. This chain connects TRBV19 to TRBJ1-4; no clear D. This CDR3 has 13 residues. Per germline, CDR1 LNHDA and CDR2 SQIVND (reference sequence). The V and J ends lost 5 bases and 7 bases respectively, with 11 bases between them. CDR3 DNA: TGTGCCAGTAGTCCCCGGAACATTGAAAAACTGTTTTTT. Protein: CASSPRNIEKLFF.

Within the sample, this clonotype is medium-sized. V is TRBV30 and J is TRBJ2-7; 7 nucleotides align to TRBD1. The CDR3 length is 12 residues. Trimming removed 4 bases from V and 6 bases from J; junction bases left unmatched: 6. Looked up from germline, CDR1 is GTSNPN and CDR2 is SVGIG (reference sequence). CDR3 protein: CAWIPTGSEQYF. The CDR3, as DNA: TGTGCCTGGATCCCGACAGGGAGCGAGCAGTACTTC.